Following are 8 T cell receptor beta chains from one sample sequenced in a study of T cell clonality in common variable immunodeficiency. General study points: In common variable immunodeficiency, TCR beta chains reportedly carried fewer deletions and N-nucleotide insertions.

These TCRs are of unknown antigen specificity. This table comes from immunoSEQ multiplex PCR, and its TCRdb copy is limited to in-frame clones, with some not included. Its listing shows approximately 8,800 clones. The sample was peripheral blood mononuclear cells. These receptors came from a human donor with common variable immunodeficiency.

This clone is called large based on its frequency. The read ends 3 residues before the CDR3 terminus; that terminus is restored from the germline J gene. The J gene is TRBJ1-1, the V gene TRBV9; possible D gene TRBD1, 6 bases. The CDR3 covers 14 residues. CDR1 is SGDLS, CDR2 YYNGEE, per germline. Between the trimmed V and J ends, which lost 4 bases and 6 bases, there was a span of 16 bases. The CDR3 bases that were read are TGTGCCAGCAGCCCCCTGACAGGCGAGTCTGAA. Residues: CASSPLTGESE. Given in full, the CDR3 is CASSPLTGESEAFF. The full variable domain, in which reference TRBV9 and TRBJ1-1 provide the parts outside the CDR3, is DSGVTQTPKHLITATGQRVTLRCSPRSGDLSVYWYQQSLDQGLQFLIQYYNGEERAKGNILERFSAQQFPDLHSELNLSSLELGDSALYFCASSPLTGESEAFFGQGTRLTVV.

Comment on this clone: The read halts 3 residues ahead of the CDR3 end, with the missing end drawn from the germline J gene. The rearrangement joins TRBV19 to TRBJ1-2, with D possibly matching TRBD1 (5 bases). V lost 3 bases and J lost 0, with 11 bases in between. CDR3 size: 15 residues. The germline gives CDR1 LNHDA, CDR2 SQIVND (reference sequence). The CDR3 DNA, read in part, is TGTGCCAGTAGTATTCTTGACAGTACTAACTATGGC. Its protein is CASSILDSTNYG. The full CDR3 sequence reads CASSILDSTNYGYTF. The full variable domain, rest sourced from reference TRBV19 and TRBJ1-2, is DGGITQSPKYLFRKEGQNVTLSCEQNLNHDAMYWYRQDPGQGLRLIYYSQIVNDFQKGDIAEGYSVSREKKESFPLTVTSAQKNPTAFYLCASSILDSTNYGYTFGSGTRLTVV.

On this clone: The observed sequence ends 3 residues before the CDR3 terminus, with the missing tail filled in from the germline J gene. The chain is built from TRBV20-1 and TRBJ2-5; maybe TRBD1 (6 bases). The V end lost 6 bases, the J end lost 0 bases, and 14 bases lay between the germline ends. CDR1 and CDR2 from the germline V gene are DFQATT and SNEGSKA (reference sequence). This CDR3 comprises 14 residues. CDR3: CSASRWTDQETQYF. CDR3 bases read: TGCAGTGCAAGTAGGTGGACAGACCAAGAGACC.

CDR3 sequence reads: CASSLFTAGVGEQFF. The sequenced part of the CDR3 DNA is TGTGCCAGCAGCTTATTTACCGCCGGGGTTGGTGAG. This rearrangement joins TRBV7-8 to TRBJ2-1; D possibly corresponds to TRBD2 (5 bases). The CDR3 extends 3 residues past the end of the read, so its final part is completed from the germline J gene. The V end was cut by 2 bases, the J end by 9 bases, with 17 bases between. Per the germline V gene, CDR1 is SGHVS and CDR2 is FQNEAQ. The CDR3 spans 15 residues. Full variable domain (remainder filled in from reference TRBV7-8 and TRBJ2-1): GAGVSQSPRYKVAKRGQDVALRCDPISGHVSLFWYQQALGQGPEFLTYFQNEAQLDKSGLPSDRFFAERPEGSVSTLKIQRTQQEDSAVYLCASSLFTAGVGEQFFGPGTRLTVL.

Points on this clone: The read ends 3 residues early relative to the CDR3; the germline J gene fills the gap. V usage is TRBV19 and J usage is TRBJ2-3; tentatively, D is TRBD2 (6 bases). The CDR3 length is 15 residues. Germline values: CDR1 LNHDA, CDR2 SQIVND (reference sequence). The ends were cut back, 3 bases at V and 5 bases at J, with 15 bases in the middle. The CDR3 bases that were read are TGTGCCAGTAGTATTCAGCGGGTCCAGGGAGATACG. Its protein is CASSIQRVQGDT. The whole CDR3 sequence is CASSIQRVQGDTQYF.

Comments on this clone: The CDR3 is cut off 3 residues early in the read; its end comes from the germline J gene. J is TRBJ2-7 and V is TRBV7-6, with 9 bases identical to TRBD2. The V segment lost 5 bases and the J segment 3 bases; nucleotides outside the gene matches: 14. The germline V gene has CDR1 SGHVS and CDR2 FNYEAQ. The CDR3 contains 17 residues. CDR3 sequence: CASSPSFRAGGFYEQYF. Incomplete CDR3 DNA: TGTGCCAGCAGCCCTAGCTTCAGGGCGGGGGGGTTCTACGAG.

With respect to this clone: The DNA ends 3 residues before the CDR3 does, and the rest of the CDR3 is filled in from the germline J gene. The chain has TRBV7-2 and TRBJ2-1; 12 nucleotides agree with TRBD2. Germline-derived CDR1 and CDR2 are SGHTA and FQGNSA. The ends lost 0 bases at V and 7 bases at J; junction bases unmatched: 7. The CDR3 consists of 17 residues. Partial CDR3 DNA: TGTGCCAGCAGCTTAGCTCACGCCGGGACTAGCGGGAATGAG. This gives the protein CASSLAHAGTSGNE. The full CDR3 reads CASSLAHAGTSGNEQFF.

According to its frequency, this clone is medium-sized. The CDR3 extends 3 residues past the end of the read, so its final part is completed from the germline J gene. The chain links TRBV19 to TRBJ2-3; 9 positions match TRBD2. The junction had 7 bases not matched to a gene; V was cut back by 1 base and J by 2 bases. The CDR3 is made up of 17 amino acids. The V gene's germline CDR1 is LNHDA and CDR2 SQIVND (reference sequence). Here the CDR3 reads CASSIGRLAVNTDTQYF. CDR3 bases read: TGTGCCAGTAGTATAGGGAGACTAGCGGTGAACACAGATACG.